Below are 26 T cell receptor beta chains sequenced from a single sample in a study of blood T cell repertoires in COVID-19. Using immunoSEQ multiplex PCR, the repertoire was profiled, and TCRdb retains in-frame clones only, with some absent. The repertoire holds approximately 69,000 clones, with 70% to 90% as singletons. The sample comprised peripheral blood. These receptors all come from a man in his fifties with acute or convalescent COVID-19.

The gene calls are TRBV5-6 and TRBJ2-5; 10 bases fit TRBD2. Per the germline V gene, CDR1 is SGHDT and CDR2 is YYEEEE. V lost 4 bases, J lost 4 bases, and 10 bases stayed unmatched. The CDR3 extends over 16 amino acids. CDR3 DNA sequence: TGTGCCAGCAGCAGGATAGCGGGGGGCCGGAGAGAGACCCAGTACTTC. This codes for CASSRIAGGRRETQYF.

This rearrangement joins TRBV6-5 to TRBJ1-2, with TRBD1 as a possible D gene (6 bases). The V end was cut by 0 bases, the J end by 0 bases, with 8 bases between. The CDR3 spans 15 residues. Germline assignment: CDR1 MNHEY and CDR2 SVGAGI. The CDR3: CASSYSGTTNYGYTF. CDR3 DNA sequence: TGTGCCAGCAGTTACTCCGGGACAACTAACTATGGCTACACCTTC.

The V gene is TRBV6-1, the J gene TRBJ2-2, with D perhaps TRBD2 (5 bases). From germline, CDR1 is MNHNS and CDR2 SASEGT. Trimming shortened V by 2 bases and J by 7 bases, and 8 bases separated the two germline ends. This CDR3 region has 13 residues. Here the CDR3 reads CASSETAVGELFF. The CDR3 DNA reads as TGTGCCAGCAGTGAAACAGCGGTCGGGGAGCTGTTTTTT.

This chain uses TRBV6-5 with TRBJ1-1; perhaps TRBD1 as D (5 bases). Trimming removed 5 bases from V and 0 bases from J, with 10 bases in between. The CDR3 contains 14 residues. CDR1 and CDR2 from the germline V gene are MNHEY and SVGAGI. The CDR3 spells CASSPDRLNTEAFF. DNA of the CDR3: TGTGCCAGCAGTCCAGACAGACTGAACACTGAAGCTTTCTTT.

The chain couples TRBV25-1 to TRBJ2-4, with 8 bases matching TRBD1. This CDR3 has 15 residues. From germline, CDR1 is MGHDK and CDR2 SYGVNS. The J segment lost 6 bases and the V segment lost 3 bases, leaving 7 bases of the junction unmatched. The CDR3 nucleotides read TGTGCCAGCAGTGACCATGGGACAGGACGAAACATTCAGTACTTC. This codes for CASSDHGTGRNIQYF. The full variable domain, completed using reference TRBV25-1 and TRBJ2-4, is EADIYQTPRYLVIGTGKKITLECSQTMGHDKMYWYQQDPGMELHLIHYSYGVNSTEKGDLSSESTVSRIRTEHFPLTLESARPSHTSQYLCASSDHGTGRNIQYFGAGTRLSVL.

The V and J genes are TRBV18 and TRBJ1-1; D uncertain. Germline-derived CDR1 and CDR2 are KGHSH and LQKENI. V lost 2 bases, J lost 6 bases, and 10 bases lay in between. This CDR3 is built from 13 residues. CDR3 bases: TGTGCCAGCTCACCATTACAGAGCTCTGAAGCTTTCTTT. It yields the protein CASSPLQSSEAFF.

This chain uses TRBV6-5 with TRBJ1-1, with 8 bases aligning to TRBD1. Unmatched junction bases numbered 7, after V lost 6 bases and J lost 4 bases. The germline CDR1 and CDR2 sequences are MNHEY and SVGAGI. The CDR3 loop spans 14 amino acids. CDR3 nucleotides: TGTGCCAGCAGAGCAGGGGGCAGGGGCACTGAAGCTTTCTTT. This encodes CASRAGGRGTEAFF.

This clone was detected once. V and J are TRBV2 and TRBJ2-5, with a weak D call TRBD2 (6 bases). V lost 8 bases to trimming and J lost 5 bases, with 12 bases between them. Germline V CDR1 and CDR2: SNHLY, FYNNEI. The CDR3 is made up of 12 amino acids. The CDR3 region is CASGGSGETQYF. The DNA of the CDR3 is TGTGCCAGCGGAGGGTCCGGGGAGACCCAGTACTTC.

This clone was seen more than once but under ten times. The V call is TRBV19, the J call TRBJ1-2; perhaps TRBD1 as D (5 bases). CDR3 size: 15 residues. Trimming removed 6 bases at V and 0 bases at J, with 14 bases between. CDR1 is LNHDA and CDR2 is SQIVND in the germline V gene (reference sequence). DNA for the CDR3: TGTGCCAGTAGCCGTACAGGATCCACTAACTATGGCTACACCTTC. Protein sequence: CASSRTGSTNYGYTF. The full variable domain, completed using reference TRBV19 and TRBJ1-2, is DGGITQSPKYLFRKEGQNVTLSCEQNLNHDAMYWYRQDPGQGLRLIYYSQIVNDFQKGDIAEGYSVSREKKESFPLTVTSAQKNPTAFYLCASSRTGSTNYGYTFGSGTRLTVV.

The chain joins TRBV3-1 (or the pseudogene TRBV3-2) to TRBJ2-3, with D possibly matching TRBD2 (7 bases). The CDR3 is 17 amino acids. Germline loops: CDR1 LGHDT, CDR2 YNNKEL (reference sequence). V was shortened by 4 bases and J by 4 bases, with 21 bases between the two germline ends. The CDR3 DNA follows: TGTGCCAGCAGCCCGTCTCACGCGGGGGCGGGGGCAGATACGCAGTATTTT. This codes for CASSPSHAGAGADTQYF.

The chain is built from TRBV24-1 and TRBJ2-1; 7 positions agree with TRBD1. The length of the CDR3 is 13 residues. The J segment lost 7 bases and the V segment lost 10 bases, leaving 9 bases of the junction unmatched. CDR1 is KGHDR and CDR2 is SFDVKD in the germline V gene. CDR3 sequence (DNA): TGTGCCACGAAAGACAGGGTGGGGAATGAGCAGTTCTTC. It yields the protein CATKDRVGNEQFF.

This clone was observed a handful of times. J is TRBJ1-3 and V is TRBV27; 7 nucleotides line up with TRBD1. Losses at the gene ends were 1 base for V and 0 bases for J; bases not matched to a gene: 0. Germline V CDR1 and CDR2: MNHEY, SMNVEV (reference sequence). The CDR3 runs to 15 residues. This CDR3 is CASSLYRGSGNTIYF. CDR3 DNA sequence: TGTGCCAGCAGTTTATACAGGGGCTCTGGAAACACCATATATTTT.

The rearrangement joins TRBV28 to TRBJ1-5, with TRBD1 matching over 7 bases. Looked up from germline, CDR1 is MDHEN and CDR2 is SYDVKM. V shed 4 bases, J shed 5 bases, and the junction held 5 bases outside the gene matches. This CDR3 has 14 amino acids. The CDR3 nucleotides are TGTGCCAGCAGTTGGGACAGAACACATCAGCCCCAGCATTTT. Translation: CASSWDRTHQPQHF. Filled out from reference TRBV28 and TRBJ1-5, the complete variable domain reads DVKVTQSSRYLVKRTGEKVFLECVQDMDHENMFWYRQDPGLGLRLIYFSYDVKMKEKGDIPEGYSVSREKKERFSLILESASTNQTSMYLCASSWDRTHQPQHFGDGTRLSIL.

V is TRBV5-1 and J is TRBJ1-4; the D is unclear. The CDR3 has 14 residues. Trimming shortened V by 3 bases and J by 3 bases, and 9 bases separated the two germline ends. Germline V gives CDR1 SGHRS, CDR2 YFSETQ. This CDR3 reads CASSYREPNEKLFF. Written as DNA, the CDR3 is TGCGCCAGCAGCTATCGGGAACCTAATGAAAAACTGTTTTTT.

This chain joins TRBV29-1 and TRBJ2-5; 9 nucleotides line up with TRBD1. The J segment lost 5 bases and the V segment lost 7 bases, leaving 11 bases of the junction unmatched. CDR1 and CDR2 from the germline V gene are SQVTM and ANQGSEA. This CDR3 contains 14 residues. The CDR3, as DNA: TGCAGCGGATCCGGGACAGGGAATGGTGAGACCCAGTACTTC. Its protein product is CSGSGTGNGETQYF.

This chain connects TRBV5-5 to TRBJ1-2; TRBD1 matches at 9 bases. J gave up 5 bases and V 4 bases, and 6 bases lay outside the gene matches. CDR1 SGHKS and CDR2 YYEKEE come from the germline V gene (reference sequence). CDR3 length: 14 residues. The CDR3 loop reads CASSTTGTGYGYTF. Written as DNA, the CDR3 is TGTGCCAGCAGCACCACCGGGACAGGGTATGGCTACACCTTC.

The CDR3 is CASSIPTGMNTEAFF. DNA for the CDR3: TGTGCCAGCAGCATCCCGACAGGGATGAACACTGAAGCTTTCTTT. The chain is built from TRBV7-8 and TRBJ1-1, with 7 bases lining up with TRBD1. The germline gives CDR1 SGHVS, CDR2 FQNEAQ. The CDR3 is 15 residues long. V was clipped by 5 bases and J by 0 bases; unmatched bases: 6.

V and J are TRBV18 and TRBJ2-2, with a possible D match to TRBD1 (6 bases). Germline V gene data show CDR1 as KGHSH and CDR2 as LQKENI. CDR3 length: 17 amino acids. V was trimmed by 3 bases and J by 1 base, leaving 15 bases between them. The CDR3 nucleotides read TGTGCCAGCTCACCGACTGACAGGACAATGAACACCGGGGAGCTGTTTTTT. Its translation is CASSPTDRTMNTGELFF.

The V and J genes are TRBV10-1 and TRBJ2-1, with D possibly TRBD1 on 6 matching bases. In germline, CDR1 is WNHNN, CDR2 SYGVQD (reference sequence). Trimming took off 3 bases at V and 8 bases at J, with 11 bases between the two ends. The CDR3 runs 13 residues. In nucleotides, the CDR3 is TGCGCCAGCAGTGACGACAGGTTCGATGAGCAGTTCTTC. Translation gives CASSDDRFDEQFF.

CDR3 DNA: TGTGCCAGCAGCGTAGGGGTAGCTCTAGGTTCCGGGGAGCTGTTTTTT. Its translation is CASSVGVALGSGELFF. The genes are TRBV9 and TRBJ2-2, with no clear D. The V end was cut by 0 bases, the J end by 6 bases, with 15 bases between. This CDR3 comprises 16 residues. Germline CDR1 is SGDLS and CDR2 is YYNGEE. Variable domain in full (rest from reference TRBV9 and TRBJ2-2): DSGVTQTPKHLITATGQRVTLRCSPRSGDLSVYWYQQSLDQGLQFLIQYYNGEERAKGNILERFSAQQFPDLHSELNLSSLELGDSALYFCASSVGVALGSGELFFGEGSRLTVL.

In its sample, this clone was seen many times. The chain joins TRBV6-5 to TRBJ1-2; the match to TRBD1 covers 7 bases. In germline, CDR1 is MNHEY, CDR2 SVGAGI. This CDR3 is 13 amino acids long. After removal of 6 bases from V and 8 bases from J, the junction contained 9 bases not matched to a gene. The CDR3 DNA reads TGTGCCAGCAGGGTAGACAGGGAAGGCGGCTACACCTTC. Residues: CASRVDREGGYTF.

This sequence joins TRBV19 and TRBJ2-1; weak D call: TRBD1 (6 bases). Germline values: CDR1 LNHDA, CDR2 SQIVND (reference sequence). Trimming removed 5 bases at V and 4 bases at J, with 15 bases between. There are 15 residues in the CDR3. CDR3 in amino acids: CASSEAGVFYNEQFF. CDR3 sequence (DNA): TGTGCCAGTAGTGAGGCAGGGGTTTTTTACAATGAGCAGTTCTTC.

The gene calls are TRBV9 and TRBJ2-1; TRBD1 matches at 12 bases. The germline V gene encodes CDR1 SGDLS and CDR2 YYNGEE. V trimming: 6 bases; J trimming: 7 bases; junction bases outside the gene matches: 5. The CDR3 totals 14 residues. CDR3 DNA: TGTGCCAGCACGGGACAGGGGGCGACGAATGAGCAGTTCTTC. Protein product: CASTGQGATNEQFF.

V is TRBV27 and J is TRBJ2-7, with TRBD1 matching over 9 bases. Trimming at V came to 5 bases and at J to 2 bases, leaving 4 bases not matched to a gene. This CDR3 spans 14 amino acids. From germline, CDR1 is MNHEY and CDR2 SMNVEV (reference sequence). The CDR3 nucleotides read TGTGCCAGCAGTCCTCGGACAGGGGCCTACGAGCAGTACTTC. Amino acids: CASSPRTGAYEQYF.

The chain recombines TRBV15 with TRBJ1-6, with a possible D match to TRBD1 (6 bases). CDR1 and CDR2 from the germline V gene are LNHNV and YYDKDF (reference sequence). The CDR3 loop spans 13 amino acids. V was clipped by 8 bases and J by 5 bases, with 10 bases between them. For the CDR3, the DNA is TGTGCCACCGGACAGTCAGATAATTCACCCCTCCACTTT. This encodes CATGQSDNSPLHF.

This clone was detected only once. In the same sample, other DNA sequences code for this CDR3. The chain has TRBV7-9 and TRBJ1-4; no reliable D call. CDR3 size: 13 residues. Germline V lookup: CDR1 SEHNR, CDR2 FQNEAQ (reference sequence). The germline V and J ends were trimmed by 1 base and 5 bases, with 5 bases remaining between them. The CDR3 loop reads CASSLDRNEKLFF. The CDR3 DNA reads TGTGCCAGCAGCTTAGACAGAAATGAAAAACTGTTTTTT.